Listed here are 18 T cell receptor beta chains from one sample, sequenced in a study of T cell changes during pregnancy in multiple sclerosis. Here immunoSEQ multiplex PCR was the method, and the copy in TCRdb shows in-frame clones only, minus some. This sample has some 77,000 clones, with 93% found just once. The sequenced sample was peripheral blood, obtained after pregnancy. These receptors all come from a female donor in good health, enrolled as a control in a pregnancy study.

The chain employs TRBV7-2 and TRBJ2-1, with 11 bases matching TRBD2. Trimming cost V 7 bases and J 6 bases; bases outside gene matches: 20. From germline, CDR1 is SGHTA and CDR2 FQGNSA. This CDR3 is 19 amino acids long. The CDR3 sequence: CASTPTSLSGRALPNEQFF. The DNA for the CDR3 is TGTGCCAGCACCCCCACAAGCCTTAGCGGGAGGGCCCTTCCCAATGAGCAGTTCTTC.

The chain uses TRBV6-5 and TRBJ2-7, with 10 bases identical to TRBD1. Germline V gives CDR1 MNHEY, CDR2 SVGAGI. The CDR3 extends over 16 amino acids. V gave up 0 bases and J gave up 2 bases; unmatched junction bases: 4. In nucleotides, the CDR3 is TGTGCCAGCAGTTACTCCGGGACAGGGGATACCTACGAGCAGTACTTC. Translated, it gives CASSYSGTGDTYEQYF.

The rearrangement uses TRBV28 and TRBJ1-5, with no clear D. This CDR3 comprises 13 residues. V lost 3 bases and J lost 7, with 10 bases in between. Germline V CDR1 and CDR2: MDHEN, SYDVKM. The CDR3 DNA sequence: TGTGCCAGCAGTTTTCGGGAGAGCCAGCCCCAGCATTTT. Translating gives CASSFRESQPQHF.

This clone came up a few times. The chain carries TRBV30 and TRBJ2-5, with D perhaps being TRBD1 or TRBD2 (6 bases each). V gave up 5 bases and J gave up 2 bases, with 15 bases separating them. The CDR3 is 14 residues long. The germline gives CDR1 GTSNPN, CDR2 SVGIG (reference sequence). The chain's CDR3 is CAWGGGLGQETQYF. As DNA, the CDR3 is TGTGCCTGGGGTGGGGGGCTAGGGCAAGAGACCCAGTACTTC.

The chain uses TRBV29-1 and TRBJ2-1, with a possible D match to TRBD2 (6 bases). V lost 4 bases and J 8 bases, leaving 15 bases between the germline ends. Germline V gene sequence: CDR1 SQVTM, CDR2 ANQGSEA. This CDR3 has 13 amino acids. The DNA of the CDR3 is TGCAGCGTTGGGGGTCCGGGCGGGGATGAGCAGTTCTTC. Translated, it gives CSVGGPGGDEQFF.

This rearrangement joins TRBV9 to TRBJ1-6; 9 nucleotides match TRBD1. Trimming took 7 bases from V and 9 from J; bases not matched to a gene: 2. There are 12 residues in the CDR3. CDR1 is SGDLS and CDR2 is YYNGEE in the germline V gene. The CDR3 spells CASGGQGSPLHF. The CDR3 DNA sequence: TGTGCCAGCGGGGGACAGGGTTCACCCCTCCACTTT.

V gene TRBV30 combines with J gene TRBJ2-3; no reliable D call. V was shortened by 0 bases and J by 5 bases, with 3 bases between the two germline ends. CDR1 GTSNPN and CDR2 SVGIG come from the germline V gene (reference sequence). The CDR3 covers 11 residues. The CDR3 nucleotides read TGTGCCTGGAGTGTTAGAGATACGCAGTATTTT. Residues: CAWSVRDTQYF.

The table lists this clone with a count of one. V gene TRBV19 combines with J gene TRBJ1-6; TRBD1 matches at 7 bases. The CDR3 is 15 residues long. V was clipped by 6 bases and J by 6 bases; unmatched bases: 8. Looked up from germline, CDR1 is LNHDA and CDR2 is SQIVND (reference sequence). The CDR3 bases are TGTGCCAGTAGGTCGGGACAGAGACTTAATTCACCCCTCCACTTT. Translated, it gives CASRSGQRLNSPLHF.

The chain employs TRBV6-5 and TRBJ2-3; the D gene is possibly TRBD2 (5 bases). CDR3 length: 12 amino acids. Germline CDR1 reads MNHEY; CDR2 reads SVGAGI. V shed 8 bases and J shed 5 bases, with 11 bases lying between them. The CDR3 nucleotides read TGTGCCAGCGGGAGCACGGTAGATACGCAGTATTTT. Translating it yields CASGSTVDTQYF.

The chain employs TRBV5-1 and TRBJ2-1, with TRBD2 matching 14 bases. The CDR3 covers 17 residues. Germline CDR1 SGHRS, CDR2 YFSETQ. J lost 7 bases, V lost 0 bases, and 6 bases had no gene match. The CDR3 sequence: CASSLGLAGGVMNEQFF. CDR3 in DNA: TGCGCCAGCAGCTTGGGACTAGCGGGAGGGGTGATGAATGAGCAGTTCTTC. Supplemented by reference TRBV5-1 and TRBJ2-1, the full variable domain reads KAGVTQTPRYLIKTRGQQVTLSCSPISGHRSVSWYQQTPGQGLQFLFEYFSETQRNKGNFPGRFSGRQFSNSRSEMNVSTLELGDSALYLCASSLGLAGGVMNEQFFGPGTRLTVL.

The genes are TRBV30 and TRBJ2-2; the match to TRBD2 covers 10 bases. The ends lost 3 bases at V and 8 bases at J; junction bases unmatched: 3. The germline V gene encodes CDR1 GTSNPN and CDR2 SVGIG (reference sequence). The CDR3 loop spans 13 amino acids. CDR3: CAWRGLATGELFF. The CDR3, as DNA: TGTGCCTGGAGGGGACTAGCGACAGGGGAGCTGTTTTTT.

The rearrangement links TRBV14 to TRBJ2-7; TRBD2 aligns across 10 bases. V was clipped by 2 bases and J by 0 bases; unmatched bases: 19. The CDR3 is made up of 21 amino acids. In germline, CDR1 is SGHDN, CDR2 FVKESK. DNA of the CDR3: TGTGCCAGCAGCCAATCGAGCGGGAGGGCCATTGGAGATTTGAACTCCTACGAGCAGTACTTC. It translates to CASSQSSGRAIGDLNSYEQYF.

The chain joins TRBV28 to TRBJ2-7; the match to TRBD1 covers 12 bases. The CDR3 covers 17 residues. V gave up 4 bases and J gave up 3 bases; unmatched junction bases: 10. The germline V gene encodes CDR1 MDHEN and CDR2 SYDVKM. As DNA, the CDR3 is TGTGCCAGCAGTTCGACGGGACAGGGGGCGAGGGGCTACGAGCAGTACTTC. Its protein is CASSSTGQGARGYEQYF.

This clone was seen once. V gene TRBV19 combines with J gene TRBJ2-6, with D possibly being TRBD2 (5 bases). Between the trimmed V and J ends, which lost 3 bases and 3 bases, there was a span of 9 bases. Germline values: CDR1 LNHDA, CDR2 SQIVND (reference sequence). This CDR3 contains 15 residues. Written as DNA, the CDR3 is TGTGCCAGTAGTATGAGGGAAGGTGGGGCCAACGTCCTGACTTTC. Protein product: CASSMREGGANVLTF.

The chain joins TRBV29-1 to TRBJ2-3; a possible D gene is TRBD1 (5 bases). The germline CDR1 and CDR2 sequences are SQVTM and ANQGSEA. The CDR3 spans 14 residues. V gave up 4 bases and J gave up 0 bases, with 11 bases separating them. CDR3 loop: CSVAVGPSTDTQYF. The CDR3 coding sequence is TGCAGCGTTGCGGTGGGGCCTAGCACAGATACGCAGTATTTT.

This chain connects TRBV2 to TRBJ2-3, with TRBD2 matching 8 bases. This CDR3 has 15 residues. CDR1 is SNHLY and CDR2 is FYNNEI in the germline V gene. After removal of 6 bases from V and 2 bases from J, the junction contained 7 bases not matched to a gene. For the CDR3, the DNA is TGTGCCAGCAGGCAGACTAGCGCCTCCACAGATACGCAGTATTTT. Amino acid sequence: CASRQTSASTDTQYF.

The chain has TRBV6-5 and TRBJ1-4; 9 bases fit TRBD1. From germline, CDR1 is MNHEY and CDR2 SVGAGI. The CDR3 totals 14 residues. J gave up 8 bases and V 5 bases, and 6 bases lay outside the gene matches. The CDR3 protein is CASSRDRVQEKLFF. CDR3 DNA: TGTGCCAGCAGTCGGGACAGGGTACAAGAAAAACTGTTTTTT.

The table lists this clone with a few counts. The chain is built from TRBV29-1 and TRBJ2-3; a weak D match, TRBD1 (5 bases). The CDR3 loop spans 15 amino acids. Per germline, CDR1 SQVTM and CDR2 ANQGSEA. V lost 3 bases and J lost 0, with 13 bases in between. CDR3: CSVEGPSYSTDTQYF. CDR3 DNA sequence: TGCAGCGTTGAGGGGCCCAGTTATAGCACAGATACGCAGTATTTT.